This passage covers 26 T cell receptor beta chains from one sample sequenced in a study of shared clonotypes between healthy human individuals. Measured with immunoSEQ multiplex PCR; TCRdb has only the in-frame clones, and not every one. The sample holds roughly 720,000 clones, around 90% seen once. The source material was memory CD8+ T cells from PBMCs. Subset given: CD45RO+ cells pooled with CCR7-negative TemRA cells. The receptors here all came from a man aged 18 to 29 in good health. Some clones in this sample may be carry-over from other donors' samples.

This chain joins TRBV11-2 and TRBJ2-1, with D possibly being TRBD1 (5 bases). V dropped 0 bases and J dropped 2 bases, with 11 bases sitting between them. The CDR3 has 16 amino acids. CDR1 is SGHAT, CDR2 FQNNGV, per germline. The CDR3 here is CASSLDPRVPYNEQFF. CDR3 in DNA: TGTGCCAGCAGCTTAGATCCCAGGGTCCCCTACAATGAGCAGTTCTTC. Supplemented by reference TRBV11-2 and TRBJ2-1, the full variable domain reads EAGVAQSPRYKIIEKRQSVAFWCNPISGHATLYWYQQILGQGPKLLIQFQNNGVVDDSQLPKDRFSAERLKGVDSTLKIQPAKLEDSAVYLCASSLDPRVPYNEQFFGPGTRLTVL.

V is TRBV9 and J is TRBJ2-1; perhaps TRBD2 as D (7 bases). Germline loops: CDR1 SGDLS, CDR2 YYNGEE. V was clipped by 4 bases and J by 8 bases, with 19 bases between them. The CDR3 has 15 amino acids. As DNA, the CDR3 is TGTGCCAGCAGCCCGAGGGGGGAGGGGTCGGATGAGCAGTTCTTC. It yields the protein CASSPRGEGSDEQFF.

The V and J genes are TRBV27 and TRBJ2-3; TRBD2 matches 15 bases. Germline V gives CDR1 MNHEY, CDR2 SMNVEV (reference sequence). V dropped 10 bases and J dropped 7; count of bases not matched to a gene: 9. CDR3 length: 15 residues. CDR3 region: CATGLAGGPGNTQYF. In DNA, the CDR3 is TGTGCCACCGGACTAGCGGGAGGGCCGGGTAATACGCAGTATTTT.

This clone was detected only once. The chain has TRBV5-6 and TRBJ1-1, with a possible D match to TRBD1 (6 bases). The CDR3 runs to 14 residues. V was cut by 3 bases and J by 2 bases, with 11 bases left in between. The germline V gene has CDR1 SGHDT and CDR2 YYEEEE. The CDR3, as DNA: TGTGCCAGCAGCTCCCAAGGGGGTAACACTGAAGCTTTCTTT. Protein sequence: CASSSQGGNTEAFF.

V usage is TRBV7-9 and J usage is TRBJ2-1; 13 bases line up with TRBD2. Unmatched junction bases numbered 9, after V lost 4 bases and J lost 9 bases. Germline values: CDR1 SEHNR, CDR2 FQNEAQ (reference sequence). CDR3 length equals 16 residues. This CDR3 reads CASSSLTSGRESEQFF. The DNA for the CDR3 is TGTGCCAGCAGCTCCTTAACTAGCGGGAGGGAGAGTGAGCAGTTCTTC.

The CDR3 DNA follows: TGTGCCAGCAGTTTACAGGATGACACTGAAGCTTTCTTT. Its translation: CASSLQDDTEAFF. The genes are TRBV27 and TRBJ1-1; D gene ambiguous. The CDR3 is 13 amino acids. V was clipped by 2 bases and J by 3 bases, with 7 bases between them. Germline-derived CDR1 and CDR2 are MNHEY and SMNVEV (reference sequence).

This clone came up once. The chain employs TRBV7-3 and TRBJ2-3; maybe TRBD2 (7 bases). From germline, CDR1 is SGHTA and CDR2 FQGTGA. Deletions cut 5 bases from V and 4 bases from J, with 13 bases between. The CDR3 contains 14 residues. DNA of the CDR3: TGTGCCAGCAGCGCCTTAGGGGGGGCAGATACGCAGTATTTT. This translates into CASSALGGADTQYF. Together with reference TRBV7-3 and TRBJ2-3, the CDR3 gives the full variable domain: GAGVSQTPSNKVTEKGKYVELRCDPISGHTALYWYRQSLGQGPEFLIYFQGTGAADDSGLPNDRFFAVRPEGSVSTLKIQRTERGDSAVYLCASSALGGADTQYFGPGTRLTVL.

This clone was counted ten times or more. The V call is TRBV28, the J call TRBJ2-7; D is undetermined. The V end was cut by 0 bases, the J end by 5 bases, with 14 bases between. Germline CDR1 is MDHEN and CDR2 is SYDVKM. CDR3 size: 15 residues. CDR3: CASSLWAKGLHEQYF. DNA of the CDR3: TGTGCCAGCAGTTTATGGGCAAAAGGCCTCCACGAGCAGTACTTC.

This chain uses TRBV4-2 with TRBJ1-6, with TRBD1 matching over 9 bases. V trimming: 8 bases; J trimming: 7 bases; junction bases outside the gene matches: 3. This CDR3 contains 13 residues. Per the germline V gene, CDR1 is LGHNA and CDR2 is YNFKEQ. The CDR3 reads CASGTGSNSPLHF. The DNA for the CDR3 is TGTGCCAGCGGGACAGGGTCCAATTCACCCCTCCACTTT.

This clone appeared a single time. The rearrangement links TRBV11-2 to TRBJ2-1; 7 bases line up with TRBD2. This CDR3 is built from 14 residues. Trimming at V came to 10 bases and at J to 4 bases, leaving 10 bases not matched to a gene. From germline, CDR1 is SGHAT and CDR2 FQNNGV. The CDR3: CATGERDQYNEQFF. CDR3 DNA sequence: TGTGCCACTGGAGAGCGGGATCAATACAATGAGCAGTTCTTC.

J is TRBJ2-3 and V is TRBV9, with D possibly matching TRBD1 (5 bases). This CDR3 has 14 amino acids. Germline CDR1 is SGDLS and CDR2 is YYNGEE. Trimming cost V 0 bases and J 6 bases, with 11 bases left between them. CDR3: CASSVEGPSDTQYF. The CDR3 DNA reads as TGTGCCAGCAGCGTAGAGGGGCCGTCGGATACGCAGTATTTT.

J is TRBJ1-1 and V is TRBV9, with 9 bases aligning to TRBD1. The germline V gene encodes CDR1 SGDLS and CDR2 YYNGEE. The CDR3 spans 18 residues. V was pared by 0 bases and J by 0 bases, with 9 bases of the junction left unmatched. CDR3 in amino acids: CASSVAKDRGVMNTEAFF. The DNA of the CDR3 is TGTGCCAGCAGCGTAGCTAAGGACAGGGGAGTAATGAACACTGAAGCTTTCTTT.

This clone was recorded once. V usage is TRBV11-2 and J usage is TRBJ1-2, with D unclear. The germline CDR1 and CDR2 sequences are SGHAT and FQNNGV. The ends were cut back, 4 bases at V and 3 bases at J, with 12 bases in the middle. The CDR3 contains 14 residues. The CDR3 region is CASSSSGIHYGYTF. The CDR3 bases are TGTGCCAGCAGCTCCTCAGGCATCCACTATGGCTACACCTTC. The variable domain in full, completed from reference TRBV11-2 and TRBJ1-2, reads EAGVAQSPRYKIIEKRQSVAFWCNPISGHATLYWYQQILGQGPKLLIQFQNNGVVDDSQLPKDRFSAERLKGVDSTLKIQPAKLEDSAVYLCASSSSGIHYGYTFGSGTRLTVV.

This clone was counted once. This chain connects TRBV27 to TRBJ2-7; 10 bases align to TRBD1. CDR1 MNHEY and CDR2 SMNVEV come from the germline V gene (reference sequence). CDR3 length: 17 amino acids. J gave up 1 base and V 6 bases, and 12 bases lay outside the gene matches. The CDR3 DNA is TGTGCCAGCAGCCCCTTAGGACAGGGGGTGTCATCCTACGAGCAGTACTTC. Encoded protein: CASSPLGQGVSSYEQYF.

The rearrangement joins TRBV4-1 to TRBJ1-5, with D maybe TRBD1 (6 bases). The ends were cut back, 4 bases at V and 9 bases at J, with 19 bases in the middle. This CDR3 region has 15 residues. Germline CDR1 reads MGHRA; CDR2 reads YSYEKL. CDR3 region: CASSPRQVASLPQHF. CDR3 nucleotide sequence: TGCGCCAGCAGCCCAAGACAGGTCGCATCATTGCCCCAGCATTTT.

The chain combines TRBV27 with TRBJ2-1; D uncertain. Germline V gene lookup returns CDR1 MNHEY and CDR2 SMNVEV (reference sequence). The CDR3 consists of 14 residues. V shed 5 bases and J shed 7 bases, with 15 bases lying between them. The CDR3 nucleotides read TGTGCCAGCAGTCCCTCTACCCTGGGGAATGAGCAGTTCTTC. Protein sequence: CASSPSTLGNEQFF.

The CDR3 nucleotides are TGTGCCAGCAGCTGGGTGGGGTCTAGCGGGTACTACAATGAGCAGTTCTTC. This sequence encodes CASSWVGSSGYYNEQFF. The chain uses TRBV11-3 and TRBJ2-1; 8 bases agree with TRBD2. Unmatched junction bases numbered 11, after V lost 4 bases and J lost 3 bases. The CDR3 runs 17 residues. Germline lookup yields CDR1 SGHNT and CDR2 YENEEA.

This rearrangement joins TRBV11-2 to TRBJ1-1; D gene unclear. The CDR3 contains 17 residues. The V end was cut by 3 bases, the J end by 4 bases, with 21 bases between. CDR1 and CDR2 from the germline V gene are SGHAT and FQNNGV. The DNA of the CDR3 is TGTGCCAGCAGCTTCCGGGCCGCAGGTTCGCGGAGCACTGAAGCTTTCTTT. Translating gives CASSFRAAGSRSTEAFF.

The chain uses TRBV10-3 and TRBJ2-5, with 9 bases identical to TRBD1. This CDR3 has 16 residues. The V gene end was trimmed by 0 bases and the J gene end by 11 bases; junction bases not matched to a gene: 13. Looked up from germline, CDR1 is ENHRY and CDR2 is SYGVKD. CDR3 region: CAISESYRGRLVEQYF. The CDR3 DNA is TGTGCCATCAGTGAGTCCTACAGGGGGCGGTTGGTTGAGCAGTACTTC.

The rearrangement uses TRBV4-1 and TRBJ2-7; D ambiguous. Germline values: CDR1 MGHRA, CDR2 YSYEKL. V shed 0 bases and J shed 6 bases, with 15 bases lying between them. CDR3 size: 15 residues. The CDR3 nucleotides read TGCGCCAGCAGCCAAGACCCTCGGCCGGAAGCCGAGCAGTACTTC. This gives the protein CASSQDPRPEAEQYF.

J is TRBJ2-7 and V is TRBV29-1; D ambiguous. V dropped 0 bases and J dropped 0 bases, with 6 bases sitting between them. Germline values: CDR1 SQVTM, CDR2 ANQGSEA. The CDR3 covers 13 residues. For the CDR3, the DNA is TGCAGCGTTGAAGATAACAGCTCCTACGAGCAGTACTTC. This encodes CSVEDNSSYEQYF.

This chain uses TRBV6-5 with TRBJ2-5, with D maybe TRBD2 (6 bases). Germline-derived CDR1 and CDR2 are MNHEY and SVGAGI. The CDR3 covers 15 residues. The V end lost 7 bases, the J end lost 5 bases, and 20 bases lay between the germline ends. The CDR3 reads CASKKGLLRGETQYF. The CDR3 nucleotides are TGTGCCAGCAAAAAGGGTCTCCTCCGGGGGGAGACCCAGTACTTC.

CDR3 in DNA: TGTGCCAGCAGCCAAGATAGGATAGCGTGGGAAGATACGCAGTATTTT. Its protein product is CASSQDRIAWEDTQYF. The rearrangement joins TRBV14 to TRBJ2-3; possibly TRBD2 for D (5 bases). V lost 0 bases and J 5 bases, leaving 15 bases between the germline ends. The V gene's germline CDR1 is SGHDN and CDR2 FVKESK. The CDR3 spans 16 residues.

The chain recombines TRBV28 with TRBJ1-5; no definite D call. Trimming took 4 bases from V and 3 from J, leaving 13 bases between them. This CDR3 has 15 amino acids. The germline CDR1 and CDR2 sequences are MDHEN and SYDVKM. The CDR3 loop reads CASSCRRKFNQPQHF. In DNA form, the CDR3 reads TGTGCCAGCAGTTGTCGGCGGAAGTTCAATCAGCCCCAGCATTTT.

The chain is built from TRBV7-9 and TRBJ2-7; D might be TRBD2 (5 bases). The CDR3 length is 13 residues. Trimming shortened V by 6 bases and J by 3 bases, and 12 bases separated the two germline ends. Germline lookup yields CDR1 SEHNR and CDR2 FQNEAQ (reference sequence). CDR3 sequence (DNA): TGTGCCAGCAGGCCGAGAGGGCTCTACGAGCAGTACTTC. This gives the protein CASRPRGLYEQYF.

The chain employs TRBV28 and TRBJ2-6; no clear D. Looked up from germline, CDR1 is MDHEN and CDR2 is SYDVKM. V dropped 6 bases and J dropped 1 base, with 7 bases sitting between them. The CDR3 covers 14 residues. This CDR3 is CASSKDSGANVLTF. CDR3 DNA sequence: TGTGCCAGCAGCAAAGATTCTGGGGCCAACGTCCTGACTTTC.